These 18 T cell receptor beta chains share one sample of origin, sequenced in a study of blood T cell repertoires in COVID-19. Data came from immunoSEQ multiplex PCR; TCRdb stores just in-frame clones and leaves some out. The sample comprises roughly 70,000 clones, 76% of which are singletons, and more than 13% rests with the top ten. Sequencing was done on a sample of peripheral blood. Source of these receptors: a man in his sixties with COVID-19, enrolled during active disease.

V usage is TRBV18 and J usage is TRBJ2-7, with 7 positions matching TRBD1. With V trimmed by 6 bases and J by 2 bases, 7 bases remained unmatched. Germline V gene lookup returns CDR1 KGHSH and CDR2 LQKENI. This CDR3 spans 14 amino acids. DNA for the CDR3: TGTGCCAGCTCCCCGCCACAGGGGACCTACGAGCAGTACTTC. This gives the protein CASSPPQGTYEQYF.

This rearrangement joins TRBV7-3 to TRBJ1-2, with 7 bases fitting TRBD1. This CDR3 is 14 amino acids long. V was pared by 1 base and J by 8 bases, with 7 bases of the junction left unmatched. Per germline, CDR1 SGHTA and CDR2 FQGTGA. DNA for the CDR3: TGTGCCAGCAGCTTAAGCCAGGGGGTGGAGGGCTACACCTTC. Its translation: CASSLSQGVEGYTF.

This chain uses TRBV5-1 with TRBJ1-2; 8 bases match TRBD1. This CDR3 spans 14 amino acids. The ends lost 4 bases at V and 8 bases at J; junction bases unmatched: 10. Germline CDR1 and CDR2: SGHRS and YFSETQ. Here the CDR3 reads CASSARGQGEGYTF. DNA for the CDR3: TGCGCCAGCAGCGCCCGAGGACAGGGAGAGGGCTACACCTTC.

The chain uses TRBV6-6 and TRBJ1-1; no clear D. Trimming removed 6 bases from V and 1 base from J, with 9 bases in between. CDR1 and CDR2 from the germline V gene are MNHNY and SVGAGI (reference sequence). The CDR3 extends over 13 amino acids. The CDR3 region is CASSREGNTEAFF. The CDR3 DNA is TGTGCCAGCAGCCGGGAGGGGAACACTGAAGCTTTCTTT.

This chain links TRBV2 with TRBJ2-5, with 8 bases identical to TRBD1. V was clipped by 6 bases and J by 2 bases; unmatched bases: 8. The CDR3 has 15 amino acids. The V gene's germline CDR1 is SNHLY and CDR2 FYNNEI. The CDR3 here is CASSRQGNSQETQYF. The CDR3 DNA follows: TGTGCCAGCAGCCGACAGGGGAATTCACAAGAGACCCAGTACTTC.

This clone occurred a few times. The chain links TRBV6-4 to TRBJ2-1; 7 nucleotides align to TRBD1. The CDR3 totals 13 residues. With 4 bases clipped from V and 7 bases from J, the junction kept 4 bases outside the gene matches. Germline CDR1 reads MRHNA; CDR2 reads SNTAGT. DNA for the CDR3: TGTGCCAGCAGTGTCGAGACAGGGAATGAGCAGTTCTTC. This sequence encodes CASSVETGNEQFF.

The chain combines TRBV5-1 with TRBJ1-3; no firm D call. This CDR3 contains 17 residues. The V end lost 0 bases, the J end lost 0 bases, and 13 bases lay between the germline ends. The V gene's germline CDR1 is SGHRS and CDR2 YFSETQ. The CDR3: CASSLDGRFSSGNTIYF. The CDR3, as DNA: TGCGCCAGCAGCTTGGACGGCAGGTTCTCCTCTGGAAACACCATATATTTT.

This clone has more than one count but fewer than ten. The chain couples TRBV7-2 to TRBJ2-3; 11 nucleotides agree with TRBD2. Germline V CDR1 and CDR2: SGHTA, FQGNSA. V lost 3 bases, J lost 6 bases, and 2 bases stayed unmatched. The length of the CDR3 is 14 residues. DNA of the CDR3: TGTGCCAGCAGCTTTAGCGGGGGGGCCGATACGCAGTATTTT. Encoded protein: CASSFSGGADTQYF.

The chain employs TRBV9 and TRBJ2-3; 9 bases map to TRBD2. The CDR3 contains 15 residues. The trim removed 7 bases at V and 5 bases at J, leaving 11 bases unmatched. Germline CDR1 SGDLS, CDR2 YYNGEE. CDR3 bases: TGTGCCAGCTCCGGGACTAGCTTATGGGTAGATACGCAGTATTTT. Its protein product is CASSGTSLWVDTQYF.

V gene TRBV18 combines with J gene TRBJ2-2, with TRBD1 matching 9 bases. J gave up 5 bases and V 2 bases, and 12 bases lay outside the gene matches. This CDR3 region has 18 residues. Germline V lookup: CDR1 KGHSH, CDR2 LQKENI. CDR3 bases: TGTGCCAGCTCACCAGTTTACACAGGGGGCGCGAGTACCGGGGAGCTGTTTTTT. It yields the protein CASSPVYTGGASTGELFF.

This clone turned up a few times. CDR3 loop: CASRPSDQRNLYEQYF. The CDR3 DNA reads as TGTGCCAGCAGACCCTCGGACCAGCGGAATCTCTACGAGCAGTACTTC. The chain has TRBV5-6 and TRBJ2-7, with a possible D match to TRBD2 (5 bases). The CDR3 runs to 16 residues. V lost 5 bases, J lost 3 bases, and 21 bases lay in between. CDR1 and CDR2 from the germline V gene are SGHDT and YYEEEE.

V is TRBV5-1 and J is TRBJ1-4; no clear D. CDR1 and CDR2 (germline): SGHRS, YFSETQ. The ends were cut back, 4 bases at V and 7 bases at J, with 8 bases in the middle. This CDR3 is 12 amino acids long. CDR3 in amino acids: CASSPLREKLFF. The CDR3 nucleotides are TGCGCCAGCAGCCCCCTCCGTGAAAAACTGTTTTTT.

The DNA of the CDR3 is TGTGCCACAGGGGTCGATAATTCACCCCTCCACTTT. This translates into CATGVDNSPLHF. The chain is built from TRBV30 and TRBJ1-6, with 7 nucleotides matching TRBD1. Germline-derived CDR1 and CDR2 are GTSNPN and SVGIG (reference sequence). V lost 8 bases, J lost 5 bases, and 3 bases stayed unmatched. This CDR3 has 12 residues.

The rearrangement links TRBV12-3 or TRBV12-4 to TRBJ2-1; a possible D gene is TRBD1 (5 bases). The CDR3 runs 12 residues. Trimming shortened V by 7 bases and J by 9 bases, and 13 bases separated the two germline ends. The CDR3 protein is CASIGNGAEQFF. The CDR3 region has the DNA TGTGCCAGCATAGGAAATGGGGCTGAGCAGTTCTTC.

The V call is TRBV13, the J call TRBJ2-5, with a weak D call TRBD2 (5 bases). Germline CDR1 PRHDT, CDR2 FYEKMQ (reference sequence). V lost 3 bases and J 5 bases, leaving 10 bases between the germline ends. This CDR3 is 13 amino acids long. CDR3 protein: CASSFRRRETQYF. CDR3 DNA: TGTGCCAGCAGCTTCAGGCGGAGGGAGACCCAGTACTTC.

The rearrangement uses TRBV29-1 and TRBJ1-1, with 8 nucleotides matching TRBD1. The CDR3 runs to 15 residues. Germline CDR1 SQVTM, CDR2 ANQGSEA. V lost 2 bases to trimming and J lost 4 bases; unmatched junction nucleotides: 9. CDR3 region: CSVEPRGQEGTEAFF. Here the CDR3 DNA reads TGCAGCGTTGAACCGAGGGGACAGGAGGGCACTGAAGCTTTCTTT.

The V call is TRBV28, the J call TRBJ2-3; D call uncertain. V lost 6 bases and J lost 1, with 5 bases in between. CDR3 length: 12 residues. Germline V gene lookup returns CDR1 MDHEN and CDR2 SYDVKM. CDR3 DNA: TGTGCCAGCAGCCTTCGCACAGATACGCAGTATTTT. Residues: CASSLRTDTQYF. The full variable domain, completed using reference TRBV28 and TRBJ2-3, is DVKVTQSSRYLVKRTGEKVFLECVQDMDHENMFWYRQDPGLGLRLIYFSYDVKMKEKGDIPEGYSVSREKKERFSLILESASTNQTSMYLCASSLRTDTQYFGPGTRLTVL.

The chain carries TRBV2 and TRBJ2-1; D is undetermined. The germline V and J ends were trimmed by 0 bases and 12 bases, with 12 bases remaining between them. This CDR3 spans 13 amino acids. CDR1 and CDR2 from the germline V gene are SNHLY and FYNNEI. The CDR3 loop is CASSEALLVGQFF. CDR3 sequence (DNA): TGTGCCAGCAGTGAAGCCCTCCTGGTCGGGCAGTTCTTC. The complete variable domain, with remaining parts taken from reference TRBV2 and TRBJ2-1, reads EPEVTQTPSHQVTQMGQEVILRCVPISNHLYFYWYRQILGQKVEFLVSFYNNEISEKSEIFDDQFSVERPDGSNFTLKIRSTKLEDSAMYFCASSEALLVGQFFGPGTRLTVL.